The present TCR beta chain was sequenced within a study of CD8+CD57+ T cells in acquired aplastic anemia. At the level of the study: The study obtained an average of about 3.4 ug of DNA from sorted CD4+ and CD8+ cells. Study outcomes and limitations: Patients and controls turned out to have roughly 31 CD8+ CDR3 sequences in common.

Sequencing was done on patients that had shown CD8+CD57+ cell expansion by flow cytometry. Everyone among the patients had severe acquired aplastic anemia. By the time of blood sampling, patients had still received no therapy. The V end was cut by 8 bases, the J end by 6 bases, with 7 bases between. CDR1 is SGHVS, CDR2 FQNEAQ, per germline. This CDR3 region has 11 residues. As regards this clonotype: Its specificity is not known.

Genomic DNA constituted the template upon which TCR beta VDJ and CDR3 profiling was performed. One entry per CDR3 protein results from TCRdb running MiXCR on the reads. The table shows 150,000 to 200,000 distinct CDR3 sequences, with about 45% occurring only once. The clonotype originates from a human donor with aplastic anemia. The V gene is TRBV7-8, the J gene TRBJ2-2; D gene uncertain. The sample taken for sequencing was sorted CD4+, CD8+, or CD8+CD57+ T cells (not recorded which) from PBMCs. The CDR3 nucleotides read TGTGCCAGCGTGAGATCCGGGGAGCTGTTTTTT. Amino acids: CASVRSGELFF.